A selection of T cell receptor beta chains follows, all from one sample in a study of blood T cell repertoires in COVID-19. Only in-frame clones appear in the TCRdb table, and some are missing; sequencing was by immunoSEQ multiplex PCR. This sample yields more than 200,000 clones, of which roughly 90% are seen a single time; 4.1% belongs to the top ten. The sample consisted of PBMCs or T cells enriched from blood (not recorded which). Receptors were obtained from a woman aged 25 to 39 who had recovered from COVID-19. Each CDR3 is given with its conserved first and last residue. D genes are given only for firm matches. Part of the rows lack a size; the others show once, few, many or a class for expanded clones.

TGTGCCAGCAGCGTACGGCAGGTGAACACCGGGGAGCTGTTTTTT,CASSVRQVNTGELFF,NA,TRBJ2-2,TRBV9,NA,15
TGTGCCACCAGTGATTTAGCCACCGGGGAGCTGTTTTTT,CATSDLATGELFF,NA,TRBJ2-2,TRBV24-1,NA,13
TGTGCCAGCACGCTGGCAGGGTGGGGTGATGAGCAGTTCTTC,CASTLAGWGDEQFF,NA,TRBJ2-1,TRBV28,NA,14
TGTGCCAGCAGCCAAGCGATACAGGGAAGGGTAACTAATGAAAAACTGTTTTTT,CASSQAIQGRVTNEKLFF,NA,TRBJ1-4,TRBV14,NA,18
TGTGCCTGGAGCCCCGGAGGGCCTAGCAATCAGCCCCAGCATTTT,CAWSPGGPSNQPQHF,few,TRBJ1-5,TRBV30,NA,15
TGTGCCAGCAGTATACAGGGGAACTATGGCTACACCTTC,CASSIQGNYGYTF,NA,TRBJ1-2,TRBV6-5,TRBD1,13
TGTGCCAGCAGTTTAGCTTCTCCGGCCCAGCATTTT,CASSLASPAQHF,NA,TRBJ1-5,TRBV28,NA,12
TGTGCCACCAGCACAACAACAGGCAGCTATGGCTACACCTTC,CATSTTTGSYGYTF,NA,TRBJ1-2,TRBV15,NA,14
TGTGCCAGCAGCGCCCAGGCTCGAGGACAGGGCGCCAAAAACATTCAGTACTTC,CASSAQARGQGAKNIQYF,NA,TRBJ2-4,TRBV7-8,TRBD1,18
TGTGCCACCAGTGATCCGAGGGTCAGGGGAGGGGGAGCTTTCTTT,CATSDPRVRGGGAFF,NA,TRBJ1-1,TRBV24-1,NA,15
TGTGCCACCAGCGATCCTAGCGGAGTCTCTAGCACAGATACGCAGTATTTT,CATSDPSGVSSTDTQYF,NA,TRBJ2-3,TRBV24-1,TRBD2,17
TGTGCCAGCAGCGTAGCTCTAGGACTAGCGACAGATACGCAGTATTTT,CASSVALGLATDTQYF,NA,TRBJ2-3,TRBV9,TRBD2,16
TGCGCCAGCAGCCCCGGGGACACGAAACCCTACGAGCAGTACTTC,CASSPGDTKPYEQYF,NA,TRBJ2-7,TRBV5-1,NA,15
TGTGCCAGCAGCTTAGAGCAGGGGGTCTACCGACTTTTCTTT,CASSLEQGVYRLFF,NA,TRBJ1-1,TRBV7-2,TRBD1,14
TGTGCCAGCAGCCGGGGGGGGGCTGCCGACGGAGGCGAGCAGTACTTC,CASSRGGAADGGEQYF,NA,TRBJ2-7,TRBV9,TRBD2,16
TGTGCCAGTAGTGGGACAGGGAGCAATCAGCCCCAGCATTTT,CASSGTGSNQPQHF,NA,TRBJ1-5,TRBV19,TRBD1,14
TGTGCCAGCAGCCCACGACAGGGGGCCTCTGAGCAGTTCTTC,CASSPRQGASEQFF,few,TRBJ2-1,TRBV14,TRBD1,14
TGTGCCAGTAGTATGAGGGGAGGGACCCACGAGCAGTACTTC,CASSMRGGTHEQYF,NA,TRBJ2-7,TRBV19,TRBD2,14
TGTGCCAGCAGCCAAAACGGCGGGAGAGTTCCCAATGAGCAGTTCTTC,CASSQNGGRVPNEQFF,NA,TRBJ2-1,TRBV3-1/TRBV3-2,TRBD2,16
TGTGCCAGCAGCCCTCAAGGGAAGCCCCCCTACCCTTTGACTAGCGGGAAAGCCCACGAGCAGTACTTC,CASSPQGKPPYPLTSGKAHEQYF,NA,TRBJ2-7,TRBV7-8,TRBD2,23
TGTGCCAGCTCACCCACAGTAGTATCTACTTCCACTGAAGCTTTCTTT,CASSPTVVSTSTEAFF,NA,TRBJ1-1,TRBV18,NA,16
TGTGCCAGTAGTATACCGGGGGACGGCTACGAGCAGTACTTC,CASSIPGDGYEQYF,NA,TRBJ2-7,TRBV19,NA,14
TGTGCCAGCAGCCCGGGACAGACTGGAAACACCATATATTTT,CASSPGQTGNTIYF,once,TRBJ1-3,TRBV7-2,TRBD1,14
TGTGCCAGCCATACCTTAGCGGGAGGGCTTAATGAGCAGTTCTTC,CASHTLAGGLNEQFF,NA,TRBJ2-1,TRBV21-1,NA,15
TGTGCCTCCTCCAACCTAGATTACGAGCAGTACTTC,CASSNLDYEQYF,NA,TRBJ2-7,TRBV6-5,NA,12
TGTGCCAGCAGCTTGGGACAGAATGCAGCTTTCTTT,CASSLGQNAAFF,NA,TRBJ1-1,TRBV13,TRBD1,12
TGTGCCAGCAGTAAGACACCCGTATCGGGCTACACCTTC,CASSKTPVSGYTF,once,TRBJ1-2,TRBV7-2,NA,13
TGTGCCAGCAGCCAAGAGGGCAGAAGCTCTGGAAACACCATATATTTT,CASSQEGRSSGNTIYF,many,TRBJ1-3,TRBV4-2,NA,16
TGTGCCAGCGCGGAGGCTGGGGCCAACGTCCTGACTTTC,CASAEAGANVLTF,NA,TRBJ2-6,TRBV11-3,NA,13
TGTGCCAGTAGTCCTTCCGGACTAGCGGGGGAATACAATGAGCAGTTCTTC,CASSPSGLAGEYNEQFF,NA,TRBJ2-1,TRBV19,TRBD2,17
TGTGCCAGCAGCTTAATGCGGGAGAGATACGAGCAGTACTTC,CASSLMRERYEQYF,NA,TRBJ2-7,TRBV7-2,TRBD2,14
TGTGCCAGCAGGGTGCAGGACAGTCAGCCCCAGCATTTT,CASRVQDSQPQHF,NA,TRBJ1-5,TRBV6-5,NA,13
TGTGCCAGCAGCCCCCGACTAGCTCAAACAGATACGCAGTATTTT,CASSPRLAQTDTQYF,NA,TRBJ2-3,TRBV9,TRBD2,15
TGTGCCAGCGAAGGGACTTCCAGCTCCTACAATGAGCAGTTCTTC,CASEGTSSSYNEQFF,NA,TRBJ2-1,TRBV2,NA,15
TGCAGCGTTGAAACGGACATTTCTTACGAGCAGTACTTC,CSVETDISYEQYF,NA,TRBJ2-7,TRBV29-1,NA,13
TGTGCCAGCACCCTAGCGGGAGACAATGAGCAGTTCTTC,CASTLAGDNEQFF,NA,TRBJ2-1,TRBV25-1,TRBD2,13
TGTGCCAGCAGCGTATCGGGGAACACTGAAGCTTTCTTT,CASSVSGNTEAFF,few,TRBJ1-1,TRBV9,NA,13
TGTGCCAGTAACTCTCAGGGTCTCACAGATACGCAGTATTTT,CASNSQGLTDTQYF,NA,TRBJ2-3,TRBV28,NA,14
TGCGCCAGCAGCTGGAATGTGGACAGGGCAGGTGAGGGCTACACCTTC,CASSWNVDRAGEGYTF,NA,TRBJ1-2,TRBV5-1,TRBD1,16
TGTGCCAGCAGCGCCCGGGGGAACGCCTACAATGAGCAGTTCTTC,CASSARGNAYNEQFF,NA,TRBJ2-1,TRBV9,NA,15